This TCR beta chain derives from a study of radiotherapy plus CTLA-4 blockade in lung cancer. Study information: Patients showed objective responses in roughly 19% of cases and disease control in around 30%.

Focal radiation with ipilimumab CTLA-4 blockade was given to patients with chemo-refractory metastatic non-small-cell lung cancer. TCRdb keeps only in-frame clones here, not all; method: immunoSEQ multiplex PCR. The repertoire consists of roughly 50,000 clones, with 84% occurring once and the leading ten covering around 5.1%. Germline-derived CDR1 and CDR2 are SGHTA and FQGNSA. There are 12 residues in the CDR3. Losses at the gene ends were 5 bases for V and 13 bases for J; bases not matched to a gene: 5. This clone has a handful of counts. What it recognizes is unknown. Whole-study results and caveats: Early shifts in blood T cell clones, with interferon-beta, reportedly predicted response best. In blood, after radiotherapy plus ipilimumab, tumor-derived TCR clones expanded.

The gene calls are TRBV7-2 and TRBJ2-7, with 13 bases fitting TRBD2. The sample consisted of peripheral blood, taken from a patient treated with radiotherapy plus ipilimumab. This TCR derives from a human donor with non-small cell lung cancer whose response to radiotherapy plus ipilimumab could not be evaluated. CDR3 nucleotide sequence: TGTGCCAGCAGCAGCCGGACTAGCGGGAGATACTTC. This sequence encodes CASSSRTSGRYF.